A single sample is the source of the 17 T cell receptor beta chains below, sequenced in a study of blood T cell repertoires in COVID-19. Sequencing was performed with immunoSEQ multiplex PCR; in TCRdb, only in-frame clones are kept and a portion is missing. The table has roughly 85,000 clones, roughly 88% seen once. The sample was peripheral blood. Source of these receptors: a man in his forties or fifties with active or convalescent COVID-19.

J is TRBJ2-3 and V is TRBV10-3; 7 bases align to TRBD1. V shed 0 bases, J shed 3 bases, and the junction held 15 bases outside the gene matches. The CDR3 sequence is 19 residues long. CDR1 ENHRY and CDR2 SYGVKD come from the germline V gene. CDR3 region: CAISESGMTGPRPTDTQYF. The CDR3 DNA sequence: TGTGCCATCAGTGAGTCGGGGATGACAGGGCCTCGCCCTACAGATACGCAGTATTTT.

The J gene is TRBJ2-7, the V gene TRBV18, with TRBD1 matching over 7 bases. Per the germline V gene, CDR1 is KGHSH and CDR2 is LQKENI. This CDR3 contains 13 residues. With V trimmed by 4 bases and J by 5 bases, 5 bases remained unmatched. CDR3 in DNA: TGTGCCAGCTCACTGTCAGGGGGTAACGAGCAGTACTTC. The encoded protein is CASSLSGGNEQYF.

The rearrangement uses TRBV15 and TRBJ2-1; TRBD2 is a possible D gene (6 bases). Germline CDR1 reads LNHNV; CDR2 reads YYDKDF (reference sequence). The length of the CDR3 is 13 residues. Trimming took 4 bases from V and 9 from J, leaving 13 bases between them. The CDR3 bases are TGTGCCACCAGCACCTACGGGGGATTTGAGCAGTTCTTC. Its protein product is CATSTYGGFEQFF.

The chain employs TRBV4-3 and TRBJ2-5; D might be TRBD2 (5 bases). V lost 0 bases to trimming and J lost 5 bases, with 13 bases between them. Germline-derived CDR1 and CDR2 are LGHNA and YSLEER. This CDR3 has 15 amino acids. The DNA for the CDR3 is TGCGCCAGCAGCCAAGATTACGGGGAGTGGGAGACCCAGTACTTC. As protein: CASSQDYGEWETQYF.

CDR3 sequence: CASSLGTGFSPLHF. CDR3 bases: TGTGCCAGCAGCTTAGGGACAGGGTTCTCACCCCTCCACTTT. The chain links TRBV7-2 to TRBJ1-6, with 8 bases identical to TRBD1. The CDR3 is 14 residues long. V gave up 1 base and J gave up 10 bases; unmatched junction bases: 3. Germline V gene sequence: CDR1 SGHTA, CDR2 FQGNSA.

The V gene is TRBV6-4, the J gene TRBJ1-2, with 11 nucleotides matching TRBD1. Germline values: CDR1 MRHNA, CDR2 SNTAGT. Trimming took 7 bases from V and 4 from J; bases not matched to a gene: 11. The CDR3 contains 16 residues. CDR3 sequence (DNA): TGTGCCAGCAACCCCGGGGGACAGGGGGTGTTCTATGGCTACACCTTC. Its protein is CASNPGGQGVFYGYTF.

The chain is built from TRBV5-6 and TRBJ1-5; no definite D call. The CDR3 covers 17 residues. From germline, CDR1 is SGHDT and CDR2 YYEEEE. V dropped 1 base and J dropped 0 bases, with 14 bases sitting between them. The CDR3 sequence is CASSLTTDTYSNQPQHF. CDR3 coding DNA: TGTGCCAGCAGCTTGACAACAGATACCTATAGCAATCAGCCCCAGCATTTT.

This clone was observed a single time. The CDR3 bases are TGTGCCAGCAGTCCCGGGACAGGGCTCGAGCAGTACTTC. This gives the protein CASSPGTGLEQYF. The V gene is TRBV6-6, the J gene TRBJ2-7; 9 bases line up with TRBD1. Germline values: CDR1 MNHNY, CDR2 SVGAGI (reference sequence). V trimming: 5 bases; J trimming: 6 bases; junction bases outside the gene matches: 5. The CDR3 loop spans 13 amino acids.

This rearrangement joins TRBV5-6 to TRBJ1-6; no clear D gene. Germline CDR1 reads SGHDT; CDR2 reads YYEEEE. Trimming removed 4 bases from V and 7 bases from J, with 9 bases in between. The CDR3 covers 13 residues. The CDR3 DNA follows: TGTGCCAGCAGCGTAGAGCCAAATTCACCCCTCCACTTT. It yields the protein CASSVEPNSPLHF.

The rearrangement joins TRBV19 to TRBJ1-4; 7 positions match TRBD1. J was trimmed by 7 bases and V by 5 bases; bases with no gene match: 7. Per germline, CDR1 LNHDA and CDR2 SQIVND (reference sequence). The CDR3 contains 14 residues. Here the CDR3 DNA reads TGTGCCAGTAGTGTAACAGGGGTAGGTGAAAAACTGTTTTTT. This encodes CASSVTGVGEKLFF.

Only a few counts were recorded for this clone. The genes are TRBV3-1 (or the pseudogene TRBV3-2) and TRBJ1-6; D is uncertain. V lost 11 bases and J 10 bases, leaving 12 bases between the germline ends. Germline V gene data show CDR1 as LGHDT and CDR2 as YNNKEL (reference sequence). This CDR3 comprises 11 residues. The DNA of the CDR3 is TGTGCCCCGATATCACAATCACCCCTCCACTTT. It translates to CAPISQSPLHF.

J is TRBJ1-1 and V is TRBV7-2; 9 bases align to TRBD1. The germline V gene encodes CDR1 SGHTA and CDR2 FQGNSA. The V and J ends lost 2 bases and 5 bases, in that order; junction bases with no gene match: 6. The CDR3 spans 15 residues. The CDR3 nucleotides read TGTGCCAGCAGCTTAAACAGGGGGCTAGGTACTGAAGCTTTCTTT. Its protein product is CASSLNRGLGTEAFF.

This chain connects TRBV28 to TRBJ1-3; D may be TRBD1 (6 bases). Germline CDR1 and CDR2: MDHEN and SYDVKM. Trimming took off 8 bases at V and 0 bases at J, with 14 bases between the two ends. The CDR3 spans 15 residues. The CDR3 DNA follows: TGTGCCAGCGGAGGGGGGGGGCTCTCTGGAAACACCATATATTTT. Translated, it gives CASGGGGLSGNTIYF.

The rearrangement links TRBV12-5 to TRBJ2-3; 8 bases are a match to TRBD1. Germline V CDR1 and CDR2: LGHNT, FRNRAP. The CDR3 spans 16 residues. Unmatched junction bases numbered 4, after V lost 0 bases and J lost 2 bases. This chain's CDR3 is CASGLVAGGNTDTQYF. The CDR3, as DNA: TGTGCTAGTGGTTTGGTTGCAGGGGGCAACACAGATACGCAGTATTTT.

The chain uses TRBV10-3 and TRBJ2-7; D ambiguous. Deletions cut 3 bases from V and 6 bases from J, with 12 bases between. The CDR3 extends over 13 amino acids. The germline CDR1 and CDR2 sequences are ENHRY and SYGVKD. As DNA, the CDR3 is TGTGCCATCAGTGATGTAGATAGCACCGAGCAGTACTTC. Its protein is CAISDVDSTEQYF.

The chain carries TRBV2 and TRBJ1-5, with TRBD1 matching 8 bases. The CDR3 is 15 residues long. Germline V gene sequence: CDR1 SNHLY, CDR2 FYNNEI. J lost 0 bases, V lost 7 bases, and 5 bases had no gene match. CDR3 DNA: TGTGCCAGCACCCAAGGACAGGGTAGCAATCAGCCCCAGCATTTT. Encoded protein: CASTQGQGSNQPQHF.

The CDR3 sequence is CASTGGYEQYF. The CDR3 DNA is TGCGCCAGTACAGGGGGCTACGAGCAGTACTTC. The chain joins TRBV10-2 to TRBJ2-7, with TRBD1 matching 8 bases. CDR1 is WSHSY and CDR2 is SAAADI in the germline V gene. V was clipped by 9 bases and J by 3 bases; unmatched bases: 1. The CDR3 spans 11 residues.